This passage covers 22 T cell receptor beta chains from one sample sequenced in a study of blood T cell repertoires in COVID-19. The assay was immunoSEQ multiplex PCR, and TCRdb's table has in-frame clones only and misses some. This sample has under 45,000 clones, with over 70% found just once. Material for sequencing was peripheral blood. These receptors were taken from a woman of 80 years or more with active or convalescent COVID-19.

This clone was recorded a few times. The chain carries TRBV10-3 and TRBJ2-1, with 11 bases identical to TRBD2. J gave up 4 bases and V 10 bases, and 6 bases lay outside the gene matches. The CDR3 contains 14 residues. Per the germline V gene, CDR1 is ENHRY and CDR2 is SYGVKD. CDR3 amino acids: CATGTSGSYNEQFF. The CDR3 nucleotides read TGTGCCACGGGGACTAGCGGATCGTACAATGAGCAGTTCTTC.

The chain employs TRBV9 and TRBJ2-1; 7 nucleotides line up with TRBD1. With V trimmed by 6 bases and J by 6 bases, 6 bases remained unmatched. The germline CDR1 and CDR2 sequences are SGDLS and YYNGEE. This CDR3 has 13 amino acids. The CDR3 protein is CASTRQGLNEQFF. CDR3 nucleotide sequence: TGTGCCAGCACAAGACAGGGTCTCAATGAGCAGTTCTTC.

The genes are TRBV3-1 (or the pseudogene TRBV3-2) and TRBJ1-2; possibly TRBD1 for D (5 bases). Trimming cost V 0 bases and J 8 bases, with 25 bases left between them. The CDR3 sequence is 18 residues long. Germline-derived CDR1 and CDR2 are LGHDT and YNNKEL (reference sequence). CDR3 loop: CASSQDKVRGLTLAGYTF. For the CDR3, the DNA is TGTGCCAGCAGCCAAGATAAGGTTAGGGGCCTAACACTAGCGGGCTACACCTTC.

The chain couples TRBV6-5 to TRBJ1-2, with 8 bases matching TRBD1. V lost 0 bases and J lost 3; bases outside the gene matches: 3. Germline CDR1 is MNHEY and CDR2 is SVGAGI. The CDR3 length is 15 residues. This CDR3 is CASSYSGQGDYGYTF. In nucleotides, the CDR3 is TGTGCCAGCAGTTACTCCGGACAGGGAGACTATGGCTACACCTTC.

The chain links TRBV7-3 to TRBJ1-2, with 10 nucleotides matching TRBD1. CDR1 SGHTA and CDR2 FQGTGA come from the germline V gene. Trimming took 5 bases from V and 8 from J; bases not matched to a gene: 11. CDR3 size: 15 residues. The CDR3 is CASSPHLTGGDGYTF. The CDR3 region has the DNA TGTGCCAGCAGCCCACACCTGACAGGGGGCGACGGCTACACCTTC.

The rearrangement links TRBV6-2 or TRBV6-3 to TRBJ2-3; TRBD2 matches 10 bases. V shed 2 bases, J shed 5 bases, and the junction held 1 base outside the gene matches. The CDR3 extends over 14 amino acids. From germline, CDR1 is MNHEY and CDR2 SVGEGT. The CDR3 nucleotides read TGTGCCAGCAGTTACGGGACTAGCGTAGATACGCAGTATTTT. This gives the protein CASSYGTSVDTQYF.

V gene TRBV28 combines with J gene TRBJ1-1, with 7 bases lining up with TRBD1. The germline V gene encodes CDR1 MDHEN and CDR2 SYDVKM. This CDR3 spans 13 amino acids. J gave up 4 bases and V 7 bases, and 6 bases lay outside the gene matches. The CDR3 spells CASTGQARTEAFF. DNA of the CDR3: TGTGCCAGCACAGGACAGGCGCGCACTGAAGCTTTCTTT.

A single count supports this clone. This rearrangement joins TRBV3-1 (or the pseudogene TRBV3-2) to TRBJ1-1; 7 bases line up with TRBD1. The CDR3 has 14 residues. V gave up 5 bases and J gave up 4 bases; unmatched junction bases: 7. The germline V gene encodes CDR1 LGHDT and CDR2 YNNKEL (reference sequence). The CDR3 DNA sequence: TGTGCCAGCAGCACCAGCGACAGGGTCACTGAAGCTTTCTTT. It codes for CASSTSDRVTEAFF.

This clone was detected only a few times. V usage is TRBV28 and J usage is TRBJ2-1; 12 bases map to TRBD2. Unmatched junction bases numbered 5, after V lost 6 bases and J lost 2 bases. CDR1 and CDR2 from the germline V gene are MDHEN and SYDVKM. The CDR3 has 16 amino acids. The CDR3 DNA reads TGTGCCAGCAGAGGGACTAGCGGGCCTACCTACAATGAGCAGTTCTTC. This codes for CASRGTSGPTYNEQFF.

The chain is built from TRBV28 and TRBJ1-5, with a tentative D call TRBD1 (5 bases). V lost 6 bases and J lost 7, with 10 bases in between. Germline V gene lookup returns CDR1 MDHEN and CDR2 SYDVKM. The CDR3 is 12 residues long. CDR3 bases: TGTGCCAGCAGCTCAGGGTCGCAGCCCCAGCATTTT. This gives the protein CASSSGSQPQHF.

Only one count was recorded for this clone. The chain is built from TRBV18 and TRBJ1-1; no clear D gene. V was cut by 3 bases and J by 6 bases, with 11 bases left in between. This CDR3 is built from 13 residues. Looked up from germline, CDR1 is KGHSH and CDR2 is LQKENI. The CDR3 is CASSPSQEAEAFF. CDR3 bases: TGTGCCAGCTCACCGAGCCAAGAGGCTGAAGCTTTCTTT.

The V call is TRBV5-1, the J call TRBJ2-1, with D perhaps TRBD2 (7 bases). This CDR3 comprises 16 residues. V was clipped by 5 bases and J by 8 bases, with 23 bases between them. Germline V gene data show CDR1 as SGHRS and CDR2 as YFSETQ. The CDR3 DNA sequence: TGCGCCAGCAGGACGGAAGCGGGACAACTTACGGATGAGCAGTTCTTC. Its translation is CASRTEAGQLTDEQFF.

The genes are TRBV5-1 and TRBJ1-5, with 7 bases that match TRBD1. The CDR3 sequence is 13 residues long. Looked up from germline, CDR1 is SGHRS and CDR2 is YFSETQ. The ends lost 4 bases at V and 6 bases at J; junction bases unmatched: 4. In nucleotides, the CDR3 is TGCGCCAGCAGCGAGACAGGGTTTCAGCCCCAGCATTTT. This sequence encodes CASSETGFQPQHF.

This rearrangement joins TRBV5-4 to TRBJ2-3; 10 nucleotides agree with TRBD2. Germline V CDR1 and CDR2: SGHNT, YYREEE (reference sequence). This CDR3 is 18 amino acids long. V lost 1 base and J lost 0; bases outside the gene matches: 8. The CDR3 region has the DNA TGTGCCAGCAGCTTGTTTAGCGGGAGGTCGGCTAGCACAGATACGCAGTATTTT. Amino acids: CASSLFSGRSASTDTQYF.

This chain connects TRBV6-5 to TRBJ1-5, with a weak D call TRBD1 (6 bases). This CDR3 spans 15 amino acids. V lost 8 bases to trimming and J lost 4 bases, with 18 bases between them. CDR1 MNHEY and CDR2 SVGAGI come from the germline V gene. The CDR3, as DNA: TGTGCCAGCTCGCCCGGATATCAGGGGAATCAGCCCCAGCATTTT. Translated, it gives CASSPGYQGNQPQHF.

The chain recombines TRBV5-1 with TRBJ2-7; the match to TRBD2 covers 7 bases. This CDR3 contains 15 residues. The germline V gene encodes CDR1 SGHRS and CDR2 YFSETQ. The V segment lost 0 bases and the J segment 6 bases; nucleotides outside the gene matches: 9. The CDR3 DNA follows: TGCGCCAGCAGCTTGGGTGCGGGAGAGGCGGCCGAGCAGTACTTC. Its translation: CASSLGAGEAAEQYF.

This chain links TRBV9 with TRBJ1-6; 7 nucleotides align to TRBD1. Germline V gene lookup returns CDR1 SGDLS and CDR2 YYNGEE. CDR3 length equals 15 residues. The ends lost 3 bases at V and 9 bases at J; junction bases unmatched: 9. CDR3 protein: CASSAYRGEISPLHF. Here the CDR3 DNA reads TGTGCCAGCAGCGCATACAGGGGCGAGATTTCACCCCTCCACTTT.

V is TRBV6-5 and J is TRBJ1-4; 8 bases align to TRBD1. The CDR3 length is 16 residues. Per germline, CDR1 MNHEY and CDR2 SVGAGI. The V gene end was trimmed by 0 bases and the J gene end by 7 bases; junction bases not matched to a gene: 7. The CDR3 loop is CASSYSRTGNGEKLFF. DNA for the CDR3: TGTGCCAGCAGTTACTCCAGGACAGGGAATGGTGAAAAACTGTTTTTT.

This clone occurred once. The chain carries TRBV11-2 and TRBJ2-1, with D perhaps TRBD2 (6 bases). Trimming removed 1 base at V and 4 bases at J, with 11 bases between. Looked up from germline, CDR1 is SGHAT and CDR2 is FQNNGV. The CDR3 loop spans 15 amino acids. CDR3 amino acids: CASSLVADKYNEQFF. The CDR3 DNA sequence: TGTGCCAGCAGCTTAGTAGCGGACAAGTACAATGAGCAGTTCTTC.

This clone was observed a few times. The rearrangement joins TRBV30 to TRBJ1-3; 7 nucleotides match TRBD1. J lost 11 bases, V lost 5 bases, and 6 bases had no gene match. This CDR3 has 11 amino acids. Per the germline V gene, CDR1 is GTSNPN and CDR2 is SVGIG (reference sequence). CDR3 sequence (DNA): TGTGCCTGGGGGACAGCCGGCGCCATATATTTT. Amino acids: CAWGTAGAIYF.

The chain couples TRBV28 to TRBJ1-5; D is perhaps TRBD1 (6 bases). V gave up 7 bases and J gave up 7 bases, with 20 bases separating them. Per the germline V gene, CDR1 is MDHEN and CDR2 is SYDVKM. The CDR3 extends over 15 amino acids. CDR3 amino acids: CASTPAQGRIQPQHF. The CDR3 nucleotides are TGTGCCAGCACCCCCGCCCAGGGGCGCATCCAGCCCCAGCATTTT.

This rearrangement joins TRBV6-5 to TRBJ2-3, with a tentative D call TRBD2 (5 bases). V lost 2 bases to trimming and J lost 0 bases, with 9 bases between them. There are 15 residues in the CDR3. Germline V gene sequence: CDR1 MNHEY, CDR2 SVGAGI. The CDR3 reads CASSYGGSSTDTQYF. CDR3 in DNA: TGTGCCAGCAGTTACGGCGGGTCTAGCACAGATACGCAGTATTTT.